This T cell receptor beta chain was recorded in a study of T-cell reconstitution after alpha-beta-depleted transplantation in children. During its preparation, the TCRbeta library received unique molecular identifiers. Each CDR3 protein gets one entry after TCRdb re-called the PCR reads with MiXCR. The data show 450,000 to 600,000 distinct CDR3 sequences, approximately 13% seen once. The CDR3 is 13 residues long. Germline-derived CDR1 and CDR2 are SGHDT and YYEEEE. V was cut by 2 bases and J by 4 bases, with 9 bases left in between. This clonotype was detected a few times. Its specificity is unknown. Whole-study results and caveats: Surviving recipient T cells and thymic progenitors produced the high day-60 TCRbeta diversity seen in some patients. Among T cells one year after transplant, newly produced cells accounted for most counts and diversity. After transplant, at about two months, alpha-beta T cells were reportedly derived from several hundred expanded graft clones.

The rearrangement uses TRBV5-6 and TRBJ1-1, with D hard to call. The sequenced sample was PBMCs, mostly from graft donor cells, obtained 360 days after TCRalphabeta/CD19-depleted stem cell transplant. The sequence was collected from a male patient younger than 18 who had a stem cell transplant for acute myeloid leukemia, so the T cells may come from the graft donor. The CDR3 DNA sequence: TGTGCCAGCAGCTTCCGCGGGGTCACTGAAGCTTTCTTT. As protein: CASSFRGVTEAFF.